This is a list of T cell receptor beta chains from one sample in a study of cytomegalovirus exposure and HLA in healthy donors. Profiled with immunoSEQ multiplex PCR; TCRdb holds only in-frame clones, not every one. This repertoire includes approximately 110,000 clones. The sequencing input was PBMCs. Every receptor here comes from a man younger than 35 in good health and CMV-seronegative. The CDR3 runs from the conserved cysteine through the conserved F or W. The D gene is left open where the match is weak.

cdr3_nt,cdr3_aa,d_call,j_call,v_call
TGTGCCAGCAGTTTCCGCCCGGGGTTGGGGAACACTGAAGCTTTCTTT,CASSFRPGLGNTEAFF,-,TRBJ1-1,TRBV28
TGTGCCAGCGATGGACAGGGGGCGTCCCGTGAAAAACTGTTTTTT,CASDGQGASREKLFF,TRBD1,TRBJ1-4,TRBV2
TGTGCCAGCAACCAGGGGGCCGATGGTGAAAAACTGTTTTTT,CASNQGADGEKLFF,TRBD1,TRBJ1-4,TRBV25-1
TGTGCCAGCAGCCACCGACTAGCGGGGGGGATGGGATACGAGCAGTACTTC,CASSHRLAGGMGYEQYF,TRBD2,TRBJ2-7,TRBV4-2
TGTGCCAGCTCAAAGGCAGGGGGGAACACCGGGGAGCTGTTTTTT,CASSKAGGNTGELFF,TRBD1,TRBJ2-2,TRBV18
TGTGCCAGTAGTAGACAGGGGCTCATCGCTGAAGCTTTCTTT,CASSRQGLIAEAFF,TRBD1,TRBJ1-1,TRBV19
TGTGCCAGCAGCTTGGTCTTCTCGGAGGCTAACTATGGCTACACCTTC,CASSLVFSEANYGYTF,-,TRBJ1-2,TRBV5-6
TGTGCCAGCAGCTGGAGGGGCAACCAAGAGACCCAGTACTTC,CASSWRGNQETQYF,-,TRBJ2-5,TRBV7-9
TGTGCCAGCAGTGAATATGGCTTGAGCGAGCAGTACTTC,CASSEYGLSEQYF,-,TRBJ2-7,TRBV25-1
TGCGCCAGCAGCCAAGCCCCAAGGGGGATGATTTACAATGAGCAGTTCTTC,CASSQAPRGMIYNEQFF,-,TRBJ2-1,TRBV4-1
TGTGCCAGCAGCGGAAAAGCCGGGACAGGGGCCGAGCAGTACTTC,CASSGKAGTGAEQYF,TRBD1,TRBJ2-7,TRBV5-6
TGTGCCAGCACCCCGGGGAGTAGGACAGATACGCAGTATTTT,CASTPGSRTDTQYF,-,TRBJ2-3,TRBV9
TGTGCCAGCAGAACACATGGGGGCGCCAATGAGCAGTTCTTC,CASRTHGGANEQFF,-,TRBJ2-1,TRBV7-9
TGTGCCAGCAGCGTAGATGGAGGGTACTATCAGCCCCAGCATTTT,CASSVDGGYYQPQHF,-,TRBJ1-5,TRBV9
TGTGCCTGGACCACTCGGCGGGCAGATACGCAGTATTTT,CAWTTRRADTQYF,-,TRBJ2-3,TRBV30
TGTGCCAGCACCTTGCTTTCATCCGTTTTCACAGTTAATGAGCAGTTCTTC,CASTLLSSVFTVNEQFF,-,TRBJ2-1,TRBV5-6
TGTGCCAGCAGCTTGCTCGGGACACCTTATGAAAAACTGTTTTTT,CASSLLGTPYEKLFF,-,TRBJ1-4,TRBV5-4
TGTGCCAGCAGTCCCTACGACAGGTTGAACACTGAAGCTTTCTTT,CASSPYDRLNTEAFF,-,TRBJ1-1,TRBV6-5
TGCGCCAGCAGCTTCGGGGTGAACACCGGGGAGCTGTTTTTT,CASSFGVNTGELFF,-,TRBJ2-2,TRBV5-1
TGTGCCAGCAGCAGGGGGGGGAACACAGATACGCAGTATTTT,CASSRGGNTDTQYF,-,TRBJ2-3,TRBV7-8
TGTGCCAGCTCACCGGGACAGGGATTAGGTCAGCCCCAGCATTTT,CASSPGQGLGQPQHF,TRBD1,TRBJ1-5,TRBV18
TGTGCCTGGAGTCTCCAAGCGGGAGCCGCAGATACGCAGTATTTT,CAWSLQAGAADTQYF,TRBD2,TRBJ2-3,TRBV30
TGTGCCACCAGCAGAGATGAGGAGGGGTACATTCAGTACTTC,CATSRDEEGYIQYF,-,TRBJ2-4,TRBV15
TGTGCCAGCAGCGTAGAACCAGGGCGTGCCGCTGAAGCTTTCTTT,CASSVEPGRAAEAFF,-,TRBJ1-1,TRBV9
TGTGCTAGCAGCCCATTCGGGACAGGGGCGACCATGAACACTGAAGCTTTCTTT,CASSPFGTGATMNTEAFF,TRBD1,TRBJ1-1,TRBV7-7
TGTGCCAGCAGTCCCGGGACTAGCAGCAGGGTAAGGAATGAGCAGTTCTTC,CASSPGTSSRVRNEQFF,TRBD2,TRBJ2-1,TRBV28